One sample yielded the 18 T cell receptor beta chains listed below, sequenced in a study of blood T cell repertoires in COVID-19. TCRdb keeps only in-frame clones here, not all; method: immunoSEQ multiplex PCR. Of over 200,000 clones listed, 75% to 90% are singletons. Material: peripheral blood. These receptors all come from a woman in her 70s with active or convalescent COVID-19.

This clone came up a few times. This chain connects TRBV3-1 (or the pseudogene TRBV3-2) to TRBJ2-7, with D maybe TRBD2 (5 bases). The CDR3 has 17 amino acids. V dropped 4 bases and J dropped 6 bases, with 25 bases sitting between them. Germline V gene sequence: CDR1 LGHDT, CDR2 YNNKEL (reference sequence). The CDR3 nucleotides read TGTGCCAGCAGCCCCTACACAGCGGTATCGCCTTTGGGCGAGCAGTACTTC. Encoded protein: CASSPYTAVSPLGEQYF.

The chain uses TRBV6-5 and TRBJ2-7, with TRBD1 identical over 9 bases. The germline CDR1 and CDR2 sequences are MNHEY and SVGAGI. The CDR3 has 15 amino acids. The V gene end was trimmed by 0 bases and the J gene end by 3 bases; junction bases not matched to a gene: 3. CDR3 bases: TGTGCCAGCAGTTACTCGAAGGGACAGGGCTACGAGCAGTACTTC. Encoded protein: CASSYSKGQGYEQYF.

The chain combines TRBV3-1 (or the pseudogene TRBV3-2) with TRBJ2-7; 7 nucleotides agree with TRBD1. Trimming removed 4 bases from V and 3 bases from J; junction bases left unmatched: 9. Germline V gene lookup returns CDR1 LGHDT and CDR2 YNNKEL (reference sequence). The CDR3 is 15 amino acids. CDR3: CASSPPGQGDYEQYF. The CDR3 DNA sequence: TGTGCCAGCAGCCCCCCGGGGCAGGGGGACTACGAGCAGTACTTC.

The rearrangement uses TRBV19 and TRBJ2-1, with D hard to call. V lost 5 bases and J lost 8, with 13 bases in between. From germline, CDR1 is LNHDA and CDR2 SQIVND (reference sequence). The CDR3 length is 13 residues. The CDR3 is CASSYGSQDEQFF. The CDR3 bases are TGTGCCAGTAGTTACGGCTCCCAGGATGAGCAGTTCTTC.

The chain links TRBV27 to TRBJ1-5; D perhaps matches TRBD1 (5 bases). V lost 3 bases and J 7 bases, leaving 13 bases between the germline ends. Germline V CDR1 and CDR2: MNHEY, SMNVEV (reference sequence). The CDR3 runs to 14 residues. As DNA, the CDR3 is TGTGCCAGCAGTTTCCTAGAGTCAGGGCAGCCCCAGCATTTT. Amino acid sequence: CASSFLESGQPQHF.

The V and J genes are TRBV19 and TRBJ1-5, with D unresolved. Between the trimmed V and J ends, which lost 8 bases and 0 bases, there was a span of 23 bases. Germline assignment: CDR1 LNHDA and CDR2 SQIVND (reference sequence). The CDR3 totals 18 residues. CDR3 region: CASAPGSGSTYSNQPQHF. The CDR3 DNA reads as TGTGCCAGTGCTCCGGGCTCGGGGTCAACATATAGCAATCAGCCCCAGCATTTT.

This clone was observed a handful of times. The chain employs TRBV18 and TRBJ1-4; no definite D call. The CDR3 loop spans 16 amino acids. Trimming left V 8 bases short and J 0 bases short, with 16 bases between. Looked up from germline, CDR1 is KGHSH and CDR2 is LQKENI. The CDR3 nucleotides read TGTGCCAGCACGAGGTCCCCGACTTCAACTAATGAAAAACTGTTTTTT. It yields the protein CASTRSPTSTNEKLFF.

The chain carries TRBV19 and TRBJ1-2, with TRBD1 matching 8 bases. The trim removed 5 bases at V and 6 bases at J, leaving 8 bases unmatched. CDR3 length: 14 residues. The germline V gene encodes CDR1 LNHDA and CDR2 SQIVND (reference sequence). The CDR3 DNA reads TGTGCCAGTAGTCCCGGACAGGGTGAACATGGCTACACCTTC. Translation: CASSPGQGEHGYTF.

The chain couples TRBV28 to TRBJ2-5; 8 bases are a match to TRBD2. Germline V lookup: CDR1 MDHEN, CDR2 SYDVKM. V shed 5 bases, J shed 5 bases, and the junction held 13 bases outside the gene matches. CDR3 length equals 16 residues. CDR3 protein: CASSPARSTGGETQYF. The DNA for the CDR3 is TGTGCCAGCAGTCCCGCACGCTCTACGGGAGGGGAGACCCAGTACTTC.

This sequence joins TRBV5-8 and TRBJ1-4, with TRBD1 identical over 10 bases. J gave up 7 bases and V 0 bases, and 3 bases lay outside the gene matches. The CDR3 has 15 residues. From germline, CDR1 is SGHTS and CDR2 YDEGEE. The CDR3 sequence: CASSLEGTGAEKLFF. Written as DNA, the CDR3 is TGTGCCAGCAGCTTGGAGGGGACAGGGGCTGAAAAACTGTTTTTT.

V is TRBV11-2 and J is TRBJ1-1, with D unclear. The CDR3 length is 17 residues. The V and J ends lost 4 bases and 1 base respectively, with 19 bases between them. Germline CDR1 is SGHAT and CDR2 is FQNNGV. DNA of the CDR3: TGTGCCAGCAGCTCAACTCTGGGAGGGTTAACGAACACTGAAGCTTTCTTT. Amino acids: CASSSTLGGLTNTEAFF.

The chain couples TRBV7-9 to TRBJ1-4, with D perhaps TRBD1 (5 bases). V shed 2 bases and J shed 7 bases, with 14 bases lying between them. CDR1 and CDR2 from the germline V gene are SEHNR and FQNEAQ (reference sequence). The CDR3 sequence is 15 residues long. The CDR3 is CASSLYQGISEKLFF. In nucleotides, the CDR3 is TGTGCCAGCAGCTTATACCAGGGTATAAGTGAAAAACTGTTTTTT.

This chain uses TRBV10-3 with TRBJ2-1; D might be TRBD2 (5 bases). CDR3 length: 15 amino acids. Per the germline V gene, CDR1 is ENHRY and CDR2 is SYGVKD. V was shortened by 3 bases and J by 2 bases, with 11 bases between the two germline ends. The CDR3 is CAISEGIAPYNEQFF. The CDR3 DNA sequence: TGTGCCATCAGTGAAGGAATAGCGCCCTACAATGAGCAGTTCTTC.

The CDR3 region is CASSSWTGITYEQYF. The DNA for the CDR3 is TGCGCCAGCAGCTCCTGGACAGGAATTACCTACGAGCAGTACTTC. V usage is TRBV5-1 and J usage is TRBJ2-7, with 7 bases matching TRBD1. The CDR3 is 15 residues long. V trimming: 3 bases; J trimming: 2 bases; junction bases outside the gene matches: 8. Germline V gene sequence: CDR1 SGHRS, CDR2 YFSETQ.

This clone was seen a few times. This chain connects TRBV10-3 to TRBJ1-6, with 9 bases matching TRBD1. Germline CDR1 is ENHRY and CDR2 is SYGVKD. V dropped 5 bases and J dropped 4; count of bases not matched to a gene: 6. The CDR3 has 16 amino acids. The CDR3 DNA follows: TGTGCCATCAGTCGGGACAGGGCCCTGTATAATTCACCCCTCCACTTT. Protein product: CAISRDRALYNSPLHF.

The genes are TRBV15 and TRBJ2-6; possibly TRBD1 for D (5 bases). CDR1 is LNHNV and CDR2 is YYDKDF in the germline V gene (reference sequence). The CDR3 is 16 residues long. Trimming left V 3 bases short and J 1 base short, with 10 bases between. In DNA, the CDR3 is TGTGCCACCAGCAGCTTTAAGGGGTCTGGGGCCAACGTCCTGACTTTC. Translated, it gives CATSSFKGSGANVLTF.

This CDR3 reads CAISDGTSGSDTQYF. The CDR3 DNA is TGTGCCATCAGTGATGGGACTAGCGGATCAGATACGCAGTATTTT. This rearrangement joins TRBV10-3 to TRBJ2-3; 11 bases agree with TRBD2. This CDR3 spans 15 amino acids. In germline, CDR1 is ENHRY, CDR2 SYGVKD. The V and J ends lost 3 bases and 4 bases, in that order; junction bases with no gene match: 3.

The chain links TRBV12-3 or TRBV12-4 to TRBJ2-5, with D tentatively TRBD1 (6 bases). Trimming removed 6 bases at V and 6 bases at J, with 14 bases between. The CDR3 is 13 residues long. In DNA form, the CDR3 reads TGTGCCAGCAGCGGACAGTGGGAAAAGACCCAGTACTTC. Residues: CASSGQWEKTQYF.